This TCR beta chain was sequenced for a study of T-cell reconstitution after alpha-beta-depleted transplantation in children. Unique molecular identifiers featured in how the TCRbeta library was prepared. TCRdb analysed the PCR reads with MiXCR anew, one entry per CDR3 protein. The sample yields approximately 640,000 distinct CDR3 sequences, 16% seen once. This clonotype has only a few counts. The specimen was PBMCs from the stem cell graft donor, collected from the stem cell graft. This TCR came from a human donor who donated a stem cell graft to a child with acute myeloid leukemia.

Written as DNA, the CDR3 is TGTGCCAGCAGCACAATTCCGGGACAGAGCAATCAGCCCCAGCATTTT. Translated: CASSTIPGQSNQPQHF. The gene calls are TRBV12-3 or TRBV12-4 and TRBJ1-5; 7 bases agree with TRBD1. V lost 6 bases, J lost 1 base, and 9 bases stayed unmatched. The CDR3 has 16 amino acids.